This note documents a single T cell receptor (beta chain) sequence. Measured with immunoSEQ multiplex PCR; TCRdb has only the in-frame clones, and not every one. Altogether hundreds of thousands of clones are present, 80% to 90% being singletons, with the ten largest covering roughly 3.2%. This sample was taken from a study of blood T cell repertoires in COVID-19. As for the study in general: T cells, B-cell-depleted T cells, or PBMCs provided the cDNA or gDNA that served as material.

Enrollees, about 18 to 100 years old, lived in 24 US areas. Trimming stripped 0 bases from V and 3 bases from J, with 15 bases between. Germline V gives CDR1 SGHDT, CDR2 YYEEEE. CDR3 size: 16 residues. Sequenced material: PBMCs or T cells enriched from blood (not recorded which). The V gene is TRBV5-6, the J gene TRBJ1-2; a possible D gene is TRBD1 (6 bases). This TCR came from a woman aged 45-65 years in a cohort exposed to, infected with or recovered from COVID-19 (not recorded which). The CDR3 DNA reads TGTGCCAGCAGCTTGGGACAGGTACAATCGTACTATGGCTACACCTTC. It encodes CASSLGQVQSYYGYTF.